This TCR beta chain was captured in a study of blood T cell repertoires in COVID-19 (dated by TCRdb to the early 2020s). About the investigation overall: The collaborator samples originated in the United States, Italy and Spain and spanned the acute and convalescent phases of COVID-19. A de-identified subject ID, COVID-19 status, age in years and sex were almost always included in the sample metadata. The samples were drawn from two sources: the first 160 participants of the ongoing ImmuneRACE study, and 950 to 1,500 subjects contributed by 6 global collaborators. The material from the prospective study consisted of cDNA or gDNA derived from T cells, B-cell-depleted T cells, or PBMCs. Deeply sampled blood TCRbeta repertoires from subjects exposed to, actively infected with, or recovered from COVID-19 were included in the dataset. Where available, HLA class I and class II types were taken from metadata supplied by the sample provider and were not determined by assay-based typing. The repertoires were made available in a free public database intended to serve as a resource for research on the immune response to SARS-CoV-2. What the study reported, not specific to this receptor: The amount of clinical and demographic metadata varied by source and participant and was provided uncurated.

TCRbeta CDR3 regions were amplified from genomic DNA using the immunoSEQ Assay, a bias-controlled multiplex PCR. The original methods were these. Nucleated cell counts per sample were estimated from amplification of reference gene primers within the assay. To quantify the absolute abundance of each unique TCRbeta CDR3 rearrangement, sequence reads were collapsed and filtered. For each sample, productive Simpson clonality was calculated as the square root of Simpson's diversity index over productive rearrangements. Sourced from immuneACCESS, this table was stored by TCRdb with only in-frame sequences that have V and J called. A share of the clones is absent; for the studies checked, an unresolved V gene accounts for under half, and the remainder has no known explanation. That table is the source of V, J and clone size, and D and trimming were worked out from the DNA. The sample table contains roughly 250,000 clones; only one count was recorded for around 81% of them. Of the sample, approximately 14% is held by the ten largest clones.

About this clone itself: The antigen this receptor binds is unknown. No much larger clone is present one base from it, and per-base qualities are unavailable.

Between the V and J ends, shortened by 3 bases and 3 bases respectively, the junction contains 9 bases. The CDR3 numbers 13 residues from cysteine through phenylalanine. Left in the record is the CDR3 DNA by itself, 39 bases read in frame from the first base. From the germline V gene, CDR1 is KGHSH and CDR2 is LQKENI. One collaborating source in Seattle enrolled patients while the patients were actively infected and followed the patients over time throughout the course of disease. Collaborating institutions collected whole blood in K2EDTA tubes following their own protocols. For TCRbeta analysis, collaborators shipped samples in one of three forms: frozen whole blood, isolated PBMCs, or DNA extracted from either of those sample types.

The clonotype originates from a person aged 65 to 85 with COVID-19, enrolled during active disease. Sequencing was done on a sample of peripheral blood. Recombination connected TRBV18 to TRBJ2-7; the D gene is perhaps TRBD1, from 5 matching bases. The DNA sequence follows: TGTGCCAGCTCACCCAGGGCAGACTACGAGCAGTACTTC. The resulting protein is CASSPRADYEQYF.